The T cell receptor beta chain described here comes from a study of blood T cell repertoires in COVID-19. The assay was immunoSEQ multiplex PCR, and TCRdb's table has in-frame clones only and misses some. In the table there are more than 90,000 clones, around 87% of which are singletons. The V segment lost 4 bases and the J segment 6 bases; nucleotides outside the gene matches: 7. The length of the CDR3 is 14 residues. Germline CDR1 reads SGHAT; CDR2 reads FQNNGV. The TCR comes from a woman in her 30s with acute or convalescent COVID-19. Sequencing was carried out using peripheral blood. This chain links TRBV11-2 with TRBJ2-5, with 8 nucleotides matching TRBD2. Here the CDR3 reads CASSSGGATKTQYF. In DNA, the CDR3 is TGTGCCAGCAGCTCCGGGGGGGCCACGAAGACCCAGTACTTC.